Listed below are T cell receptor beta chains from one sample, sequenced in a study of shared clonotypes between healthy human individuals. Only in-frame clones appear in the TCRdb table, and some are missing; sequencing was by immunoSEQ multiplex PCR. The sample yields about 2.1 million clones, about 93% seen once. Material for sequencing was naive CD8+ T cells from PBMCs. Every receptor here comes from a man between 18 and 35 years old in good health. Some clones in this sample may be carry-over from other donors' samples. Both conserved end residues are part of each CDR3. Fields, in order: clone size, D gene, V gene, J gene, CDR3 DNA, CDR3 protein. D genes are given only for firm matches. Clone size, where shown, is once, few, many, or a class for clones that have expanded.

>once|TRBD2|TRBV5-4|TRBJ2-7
TGTGCCAGCAGCCCTAGCGGGAGGCCCGACGAGCAGTACTTC
CASSPSGRPDEQYF
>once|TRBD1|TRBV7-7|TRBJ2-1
TGTGCCAGCAGCGAGACAGGGTACAATGAGCAGTTCTTC
CASSETGYNEQFF
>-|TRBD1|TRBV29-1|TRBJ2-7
TGCAGCGTTGAAGGGGACAGCTCCTACGAGCAATACTTC
CSVEGDSSYEQYF
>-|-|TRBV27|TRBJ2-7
TGTGCCAGCAAAATAGGTGGTCGCTACGAGCAGTACTTC
CASKIGGRYEQYF
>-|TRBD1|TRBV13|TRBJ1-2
TGTGCCAGCAGCCTGACGACAGGGAGTGGTGGCTACACCTTC
CASSLTTGSGGYTF
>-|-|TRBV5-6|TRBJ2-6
TGTGCCAGCAGCTGGAAAGTCTCTGGGGCCAACGTCCTGACTTTC
CASSWKVSGANVLTF
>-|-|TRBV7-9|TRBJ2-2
TGTGCCAGCAGCTCTAACAGGGTGGCCGGGGAGCTGTTTTTT
CASSSNRVAGELFF
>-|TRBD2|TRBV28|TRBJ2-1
TGTGCCAGCAGTTTAGCGGGAGGAGGGAATGAGCAGTTCTTC
CASSLAGGGNEQFF
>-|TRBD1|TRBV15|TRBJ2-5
TGTGCCACTTGCGACAGGGTCCAAGAGACCCAGTACTTC
CATCDRVQETQYF
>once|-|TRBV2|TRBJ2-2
TGTGCCAGCAGTGAAACGCAGGGGGGTACCGGGGAGCTGTTTTTT
CASSETQGGTGELFF
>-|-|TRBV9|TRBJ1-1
TGTGCCAGCAGCTCCCTGAACCTCGGGGGCACTGAAGCTTTCTTT
CASSSLNLGGTEAFF
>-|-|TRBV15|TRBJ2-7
TGTGCCACCAGCAGAGATATCTACGAGCAGTACTTC
CATSRDIYEQYF
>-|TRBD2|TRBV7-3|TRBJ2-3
TGTGCCAGCGTTGAGAGGACTAGCGGGACCACAGCACATGATACGCAGTATTTT
CASVERTSGTTAHDTQYF
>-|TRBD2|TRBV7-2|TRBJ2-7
TGTGCCAGCAGCCCAGCGGGAGTCGGTTACGAGCAGTACTTC
CASSPAGVGYEQYF
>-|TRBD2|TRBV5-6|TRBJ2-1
TGTGCCAGTACCGGGGAGGGCCGCTTCAATGAGCAGTTCTTC
CASTGEGRFNEQFF
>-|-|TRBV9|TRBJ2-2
TGTGCCAGCAGCGTAACCCCACTACATCCCTTGAACACCGGGGAGCTGTTTTTT
CASSVTPLHPLNTGELFF
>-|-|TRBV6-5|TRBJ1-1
TGTGCCAGCAGTTACTCGGGGGAGAACACTGAAGCTTTCTTT
CASSYSGENTEAFF
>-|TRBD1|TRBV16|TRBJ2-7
TGTGCCAGCAGCCCTTTAACAGGGGGTTCCTACGAGCAGTACTTC
CASSPLTGGSYEQYF
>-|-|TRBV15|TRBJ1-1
TGTGCCACCAGCAGAGATCGTACGAGGGCCAACACTGAAGCTTTCTTT
CATSRDRTRANTEAFF
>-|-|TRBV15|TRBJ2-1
TGTGCCACCAGCCTCCGCGGCAGGGGAATAGGCAATGAGCAGTTCTTC
CATSLRGRGIGNEQFF
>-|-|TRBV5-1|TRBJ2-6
TGCGCCAGCAGCAGGCAGGGAGAATGGGCCAACGTCCTGACTTTC
CASSRQGEWANVLTF
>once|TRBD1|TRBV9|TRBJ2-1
TGTGCCAGCAGCCCGGGGACAGGGCCCAATGAGCAGTTCTTC
CASSPGTGPNEQFF
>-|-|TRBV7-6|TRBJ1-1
TGTGCCAGCTTCTCCGGGCGTGAAGCTTTCTTT
CASFSGREAFF
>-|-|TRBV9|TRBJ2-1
TGTGCCAGCAGCTTCACCTCGGGACTGGCTCGCAATGAGCAGTTCTTC
CASSFTSGLARNEQFF
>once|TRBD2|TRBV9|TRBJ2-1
TGTGCCAGCAGCCCACGGGGGGCTAGCGGGAGGTACCATGAGCAGTTCTTC
CASSPRGASGRYHEQFF
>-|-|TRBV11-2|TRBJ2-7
TGTGCCAGCACCCCTAAAGGTGACAGCTCCTACGAGCAGTACTTC
CASTPKGDSSYEQYF
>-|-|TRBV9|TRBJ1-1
TGTGCCAGCAGCGTGGGAATGGATTCAGAGGTCGCTGAAGCTTTCTTT
CASSVGMDSEVAEAFF